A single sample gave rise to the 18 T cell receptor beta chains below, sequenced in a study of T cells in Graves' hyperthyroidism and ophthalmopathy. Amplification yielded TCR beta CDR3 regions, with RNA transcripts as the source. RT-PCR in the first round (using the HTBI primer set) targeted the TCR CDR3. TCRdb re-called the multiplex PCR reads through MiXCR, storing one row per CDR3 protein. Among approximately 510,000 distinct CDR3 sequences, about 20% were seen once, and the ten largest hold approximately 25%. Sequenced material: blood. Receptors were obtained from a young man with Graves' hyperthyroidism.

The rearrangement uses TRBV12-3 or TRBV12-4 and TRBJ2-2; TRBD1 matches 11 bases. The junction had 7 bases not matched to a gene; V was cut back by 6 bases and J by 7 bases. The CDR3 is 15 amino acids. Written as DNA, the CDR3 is TGTGCCAGCAGCCTGGACAGGGGGCGGGACGGGGAGCTGTTTTTT. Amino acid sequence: CASSLDRGRDGELFF.

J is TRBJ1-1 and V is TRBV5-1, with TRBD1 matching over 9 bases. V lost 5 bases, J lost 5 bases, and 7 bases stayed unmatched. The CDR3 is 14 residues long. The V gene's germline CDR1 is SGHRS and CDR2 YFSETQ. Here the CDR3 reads CASSWNRGRTEAFF. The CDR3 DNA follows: TGCGCCAGCAGTTGGAACAGGGGGCGGACTGAAGCTTTCTTT.

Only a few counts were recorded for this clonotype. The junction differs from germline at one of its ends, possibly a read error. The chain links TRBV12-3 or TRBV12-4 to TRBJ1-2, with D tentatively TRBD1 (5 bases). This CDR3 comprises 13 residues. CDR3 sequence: CAGSFGAAYGYTF. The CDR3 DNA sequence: TGTGCCGGCAGTTTTGGGGCGGCCTATGGCTACACCTTC.

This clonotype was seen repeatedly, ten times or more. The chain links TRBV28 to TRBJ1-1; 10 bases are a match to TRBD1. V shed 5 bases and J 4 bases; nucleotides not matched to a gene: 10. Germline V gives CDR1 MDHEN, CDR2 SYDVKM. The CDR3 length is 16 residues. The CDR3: CASSLYPTGGRTEAFF. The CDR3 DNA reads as TGTGCCAGCAGTCTCTACCCGACAGGGGGCCGCACTGAAGCTTTCTTT.

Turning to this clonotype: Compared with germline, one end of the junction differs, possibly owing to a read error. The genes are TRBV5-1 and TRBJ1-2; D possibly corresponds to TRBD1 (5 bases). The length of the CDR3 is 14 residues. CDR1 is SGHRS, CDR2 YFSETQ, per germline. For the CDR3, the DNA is TGCGCCAGTAGCGAGTCCGGGACGAGCTATGGCGACACCTTC. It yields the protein CASSESGTSYGDTF.

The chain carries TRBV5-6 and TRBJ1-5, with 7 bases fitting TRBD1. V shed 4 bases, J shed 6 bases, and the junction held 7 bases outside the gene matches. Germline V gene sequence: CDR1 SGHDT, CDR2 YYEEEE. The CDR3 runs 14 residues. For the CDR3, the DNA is TGTGCCAGCAGCAATCAGGGGGTGAGTCAGCCCCAGCATTTT. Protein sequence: CASSNQGVSQPQHF.

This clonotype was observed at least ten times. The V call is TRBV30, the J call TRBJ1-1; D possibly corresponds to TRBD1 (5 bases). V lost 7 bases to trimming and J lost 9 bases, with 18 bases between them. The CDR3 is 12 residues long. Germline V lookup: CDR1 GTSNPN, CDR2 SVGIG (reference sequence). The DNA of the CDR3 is TGTGCCTCGACGCCTGGGGCAGGTAAAGCTTTCTTT. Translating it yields CASTPGAGKAFF.

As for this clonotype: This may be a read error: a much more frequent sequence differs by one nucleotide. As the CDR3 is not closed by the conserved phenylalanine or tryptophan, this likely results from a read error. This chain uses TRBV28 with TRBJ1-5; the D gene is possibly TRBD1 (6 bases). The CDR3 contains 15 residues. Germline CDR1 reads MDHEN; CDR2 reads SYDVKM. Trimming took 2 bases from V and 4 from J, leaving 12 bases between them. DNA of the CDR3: TGTGCCAGCAGTTTAGAAACAGGGAGGAATCAGCCCCAGCATTAT. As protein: CASSLETGRNQPQHY.

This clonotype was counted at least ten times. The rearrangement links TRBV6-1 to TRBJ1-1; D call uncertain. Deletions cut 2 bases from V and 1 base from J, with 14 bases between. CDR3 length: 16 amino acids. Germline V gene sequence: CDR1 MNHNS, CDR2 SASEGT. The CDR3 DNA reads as TGTGCCAGCAGTGAAACAGCCCCGGTAGCGAACACTGAAGCTTTCTTT. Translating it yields CASSETAPVANTEAFF.

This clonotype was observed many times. The CDR3 loop is CASTKKGGTEAFF. Here the CDR3 DNA reads TGTGCCAGCACTAAAAAAGGAGGCACTGAAGCTTTCTTT. V is TRBV6-1 and J is TRBJ1-1; D is unresolved. V gave up 7 bases and J gave up 4 bases, with 13 bases separating them. CDR1 and CDR2 (germline): MNHNS, SASEGT. The CDR3 loop spans 13 amino acids.

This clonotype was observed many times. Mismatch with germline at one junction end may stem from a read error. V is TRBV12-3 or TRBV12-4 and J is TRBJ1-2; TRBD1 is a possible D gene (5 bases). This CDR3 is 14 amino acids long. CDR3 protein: CAGSLRQTNYGYTF. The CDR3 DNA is TGTGCCGGCAGTCTTCGACAGACTAACTATGGCTACACCTTC.

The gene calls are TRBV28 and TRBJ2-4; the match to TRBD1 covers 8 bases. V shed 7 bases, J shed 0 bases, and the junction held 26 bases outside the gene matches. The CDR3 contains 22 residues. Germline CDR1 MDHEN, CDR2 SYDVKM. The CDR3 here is CASNTSPGMGQARLIAKNIQYF. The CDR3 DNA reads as TGTGCCAGCAACACTTCTCCCGGAATGGGACAGGCCCGACTCATAGCCAAAAACATTCAGTACTTC.

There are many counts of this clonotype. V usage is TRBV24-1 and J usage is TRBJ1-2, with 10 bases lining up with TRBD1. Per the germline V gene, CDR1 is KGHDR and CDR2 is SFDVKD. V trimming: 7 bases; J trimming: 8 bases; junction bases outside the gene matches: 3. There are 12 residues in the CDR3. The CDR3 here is CATSGQGVGYTF. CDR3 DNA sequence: TGTGCCACCAGCGGACAGGGGGTGGGCTACACCTTC.

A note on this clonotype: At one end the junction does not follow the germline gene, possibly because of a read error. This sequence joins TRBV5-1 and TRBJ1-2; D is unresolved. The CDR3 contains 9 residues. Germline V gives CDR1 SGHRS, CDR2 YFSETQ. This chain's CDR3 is CASSPPLAF. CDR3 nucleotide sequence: TGCGCCAGCAGCCCCCCTTTAGCCTTC.

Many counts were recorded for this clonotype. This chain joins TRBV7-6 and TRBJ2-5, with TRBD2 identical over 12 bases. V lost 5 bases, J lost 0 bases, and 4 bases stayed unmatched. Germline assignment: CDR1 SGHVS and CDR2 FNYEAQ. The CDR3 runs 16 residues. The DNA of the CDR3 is TGTGCCAGCAGCCCCAGACTAGCGGGGGACCAAGAGACCCAGTACTTC. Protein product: CASSPRLAGDQETQYF.

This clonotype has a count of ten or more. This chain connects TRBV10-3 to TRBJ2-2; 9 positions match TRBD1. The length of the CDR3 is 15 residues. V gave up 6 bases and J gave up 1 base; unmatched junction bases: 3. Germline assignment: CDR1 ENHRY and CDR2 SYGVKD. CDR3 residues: CAISWGQGNTGELFF. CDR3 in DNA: TGTGCCATCAGCTGGGGACAGGGGAACACCGGGGAGCTGTTTTTT.

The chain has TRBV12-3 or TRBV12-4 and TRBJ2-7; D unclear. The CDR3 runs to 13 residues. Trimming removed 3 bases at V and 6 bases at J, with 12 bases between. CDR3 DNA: TGTGCCAGCAGTTTTCTGACGCCCCTCGAGCAGTACTTC. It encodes CASSFLTPLEQYF.

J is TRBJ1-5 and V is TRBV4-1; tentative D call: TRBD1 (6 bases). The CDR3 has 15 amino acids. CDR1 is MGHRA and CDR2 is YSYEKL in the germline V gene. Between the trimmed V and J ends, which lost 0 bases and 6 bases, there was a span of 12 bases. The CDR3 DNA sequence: TGCGCCAGCAGCCAAGACGAAGGACAGCTTCAGCCCCAGCATTTT. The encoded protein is CASSQDEGQLQPQHF.